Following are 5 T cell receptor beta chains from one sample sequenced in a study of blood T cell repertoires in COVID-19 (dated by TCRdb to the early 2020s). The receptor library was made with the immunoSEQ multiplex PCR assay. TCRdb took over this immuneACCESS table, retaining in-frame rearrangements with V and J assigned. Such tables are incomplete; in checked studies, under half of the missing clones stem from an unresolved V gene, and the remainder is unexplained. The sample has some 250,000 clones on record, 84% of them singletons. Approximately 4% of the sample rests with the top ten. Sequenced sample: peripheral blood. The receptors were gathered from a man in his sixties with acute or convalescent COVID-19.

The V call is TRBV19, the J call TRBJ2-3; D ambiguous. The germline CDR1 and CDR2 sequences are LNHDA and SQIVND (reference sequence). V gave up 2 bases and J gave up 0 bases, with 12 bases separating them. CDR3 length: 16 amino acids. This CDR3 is CASSILAWASTDTQYF. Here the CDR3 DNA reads TGTGCCAGTAGTATATTGGCGTGGGCCAGCACAGATACGCAGTATTTT. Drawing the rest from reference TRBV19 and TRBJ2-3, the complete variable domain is DGGITQSPKYLFRKEGQNVTLSCEQNLNHDAMYWYRQDPGQGLRLIYYSQIVNDFQKGDIAEGYSVSREKKESFPLTVTSAQKNPTAFYLCASSILAWASTDTQYFGPGTRLTVL.

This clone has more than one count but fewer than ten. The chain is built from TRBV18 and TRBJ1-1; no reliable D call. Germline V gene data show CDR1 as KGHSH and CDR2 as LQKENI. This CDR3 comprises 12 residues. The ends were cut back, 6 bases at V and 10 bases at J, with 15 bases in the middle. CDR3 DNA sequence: TGTGCCAGCTCCGGGAGCGCGGATAGAGCTTTCTTT. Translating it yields CASSGSADRAFF.

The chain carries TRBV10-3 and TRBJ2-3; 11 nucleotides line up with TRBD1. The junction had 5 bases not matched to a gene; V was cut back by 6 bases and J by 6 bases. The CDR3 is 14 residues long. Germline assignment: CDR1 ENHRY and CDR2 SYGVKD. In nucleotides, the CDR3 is TGTGCCATCAGGGACAGGGGGCCTGCGGATACGCAGTATTTT. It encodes CAIRDRGPADTQYF.

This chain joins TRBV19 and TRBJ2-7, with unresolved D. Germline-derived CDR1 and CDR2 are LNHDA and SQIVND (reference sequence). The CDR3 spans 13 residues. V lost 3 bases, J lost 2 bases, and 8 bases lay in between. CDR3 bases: TGTGCCAGTAGTATCGCCAGAACCTACGAGCAGTACTTC. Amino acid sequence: CASSIARTYEQYF.

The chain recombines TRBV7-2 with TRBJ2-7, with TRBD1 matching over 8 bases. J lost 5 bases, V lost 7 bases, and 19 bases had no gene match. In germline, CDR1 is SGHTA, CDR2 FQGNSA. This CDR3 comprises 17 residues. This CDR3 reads CASIFGTRQGNWNEQYF. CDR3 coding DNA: TGTGCCAGCATCTTCGGAACCCGACAGGGGAACTGGAACGAGCAGTACTTC.